This is a list of T cell receptor beta chains from one sample in a study of identical twins. TCRdb fed the 5' RACE reads into MiXCR, producing one record per CDR3 protein. The table records 200,000 to 300,000 distinct CDR3 sequences, under 12% of them present only once. Sequences were obtained from memory T cells sorted from blood. These TCRs come from a man aged 50 to 59 in good health. Each CDR3 is given with its conserved first and last residue. The D gene is left open where the match is weak. A clone size is listed for some rows: how often the clone was seen (once, few, many), or a class if it is expanded.

size	V	D	J	CDR3	DNA
many	TRBV7-2	-	TRBJ2-5	CASSLTPGGQETQYF	TGTGCCAGCAGCTTAACTCCAGGGGGGCAAGAGACCCAGTACTTC
many	TRBV5-5	-	TRBJ2-7	CASSYLPDISSYEQYF	TGTGCCAGCAGTTACCTCCCGGACATTAGCTCCTACGAGCAGTACTTC
-	TRBV5-1	TRBD1	TRBJ2-5	CASSFTGTGGAGETQYF	TGCGCCAGCAGCTTCACCGGGACAGGGGGCGCGGGAGAGACCCAGTACTTC
-	TRBV12-3/TRBV12-4	-	TRBJ2-3	CASSLAGYSTDTQYF	TGTGCCAGCAGTTTAGCCGGTTATAGCACAGATACGCAGTATTTT
-	TRBV4-3	-	TRBJ1-3	CASSQESGWRNTIYF	TGCGCCAGCAGCCAAGAATCAGGGTGGAGAAACACCATATATTTT
-	TRBV19	TRBD1	TRBJ2-7	CASSFSSTGGPYEQYF	TGTGCCAGTAGTTTCTCCTCGACAGGGGGGCCCTACGAGCAGTACTTC
many	TRBV10-3	TRBD1	TRBJ1-2	CAISDNRGTSHYGYTF	TGTGCCATCAGTGACAACAGGGGGACCTCCCACTATGGCTACACCTTC
-	TRBV7-9	-	TRBJ2-2	CASSRQSGSGELFF	TGTGCCAGCAGTCGACAGTCCGGCTCCGGGGAGCTGTTTTTT
-	TRBV6-2/TRBV6-3	-	TRBJ1-5	CASSLDRFNQPQHF	TGTGCCAGCAGTCTCGACAGGTTTAATCAGCCCCAGCATTTT
-	TRBV12-3/TRBV12-4	-	TRBJ2-3	CASSQVTDTQYF	TGTGCCAGCAGCCAGGTCACAGATACGCAGTATTTT
few	TRBV11-2	-	TRBJ2-7	CASSLAAGSYEQYF	TGTGCCAGCAGCTTAGCAGCTGGGTCCTACGAGCAGTACTTC
many	TRBV15	-	TRBJ1-5	CATSRDAGDQPQHF	TGTGCCACCAGCAGAGATGCGGGGGACCAGCCCCAGCATTTT
few	TRBV3-1	TRBD2	TRBJ2-3	CASSQAAGGRTDTQYF	TGTGCCAGCAGCCAAGCAGCGGGGGGCCGCACAGATACGCAGTATTTT
many	TRBV12-3/TRBV12-4	-	TRBJ1-2	CASSLRPGAGYGYTF	TGTGCCAGCAGTTTAAGACCGGGGGCCGGCTATGGCTACACCTTC
many	TRBV11-1	TRBD2	TRBJ2-2	CASSRTSGNTGELFF	TGTGCCAGCAGCCGGACTAGCGGAAACACCGGGGAGCTGTTTTTT
many	TRBV7-9	-	TRBJ1-2	CASSKRADSNYGYTF	TGTGCCAGCAGCAAAAGGGCAGACTCTAACTATGGCTACACCTTC
many	TRBV5-1	-	TRBJ2-3	CASSLDLRDTRTDTQYF	TGCGCCAGCAGCTTGGATTTACGGGATACCCGCACAGATACGCAGTATTTT
few	TRBV20-1	TRBD1	TRBJ2-7	CSARRQGAIYEQYF	TGCAGTGCCCGGAGACAGGGGGCGATTTACGAGCAGTACTTC
-	TRBV11-2	-	TRBJ2-3	CASSLEVRPSTDTQYF	TGTGCCAGCAGCTTAGAGGTCCGCCCTAGCACAGATACGCAGTATTTT
many	TRBV7-9	TRBD1	TRBJ1-4	CASSLGQGDEKLFF	TGTGCCAGCAGCTTGGGACAGGGAGATGAAAAACTGTTTTTT
-	TRBV4-2	TRBD1	TRBJ2-7	CASSQGGTGEEQYF	TGTGCCAGCAGCCAAGGGGGGACAGGGGAAGAGCAGTACTTC
many	TRBV18	TRBD1	TRBJ2-1	CASSPLQGASDEQFF	TGTGCCAGCTCACCCTTACAGGGGGCCTCGGATGAGCAGTTCTTC
many	TRBV7-2	TRBD2	TRBJ2-7	CASSPGGLLGSYEQYF	TGTGCCAGCAGCCCGGGGGGACTTTTGGGCTCCTACGAGCAGTACTTC
many	TRBV6-2/TRBV6-3	-	TRBJ2-5	CASSYSSGRLREQETQYF	TGTGCCAGCAGTTACTCGAGTGGGAGACTCCGGGAGCAAGAGACCCAGTACTTC
many	TRBV3-1	-	TRBJ1-5	CASSQDTRRQPQHF	TGTGCCAGCAGCCAAGATACGCGGCGTCAGCCCCAGCATTTT
many	TRBV10-3	TRBD2	TRBJ2-1	CAISEIAGNEQFF	TGTGCCATCAGTGAGATAGCGGGCAATGAGCAGTTCTTC
few	TRBV7-2	-	TRBJ1-5	CASSSFEHSNQPQHF	TGTGCCAGCAGCTCCTTTGAACATAGCAATCAGCCCCAGCATTTT
many	TRBV10-3	-	TRBJ1-6	CAISEVESSYNSPLHF	TGTGCCATCAGTGAGGTCGAGAGCTCCTATAATTCACCCCTCCACTTT
few	TRBV6-5	-	TRBJ2-3	CASSYSQREWSTDTQYF	TGTGCCAGCAGTTACTCCCAACGGGAGTGGAGCACAGATACGCAGTATTTT
-	TRBV6-1	TRBD1	TRBJ1-5	CASSDRTGNRPQHF	TGTGCCAGCAGTGACCGGACAGGGAATCGGCCCCAGCATTTT
few	TRBV2	-	TRBJ1-5	CASGSGENQPQHF	TGTGCCAGCGGATCGGGGGAGAATCAGCCCCAGCATTTT
-	TRBV6-1	-	TRBJ2-7	CASSDLSGVRAYEQYF	TGTGCCAGCAGTGATTTATCTGGGGTGCGAGCCTACGAGCAGTACTTC
few	TRBV20-1	TRBD1	TRBJ2-5	CSARVTGGLKTQYF	TGCAGTGCTAGAGTGACAGGGGGTCTTAAGACCCAGTACTTC
few	TRBV28	-	TRBJ2-3	CASSLAGLTDTQYF	TGTGCCAGCAGTTTAGCGGGATTGACAGATACGCAGTATTTT
-	TRBV4-3	-	TRBJ2-2	CASSQEREPLGNTGELFF	TGCGCCAGCAGCCAAGAAAGGGAACCCCTAGGGAACACCGGGGAGCTGTTTTTT
few	TRBV28	TRBD1	TRBJ2-2	CASSLYGTGTGELFF	TGTGCCAGCAGTTTATACGGGACAGGCACCGGGGAGCTGTTTTTT
many	TRBV20-1	-	TRBJ1-1	CSADRTVSTEAFF	TGCAGTGCTGACCGGACAGTTTCCACAGAAGCTTTCTTT
few	TRBV12-3/TRBV12-4	TRBD1	TRBJ2-7	CASSYDRGLEQYF	TGTGCCAGCAGTTACGACAGGGGGCTAGAGCAGTACTTC
once	TRBV6-2/TRBV6-3	TRBD2	TRBJ2-7	CASSSGGADSYEQYF	TGTGCCAGCAGCTCCGGGGGGGCGGACTCCTACGAGCAGTACTTC
few	TRBV20-1	TRBD2	TRBJ2-1	CSARETLAGVGNEQFF	TGCAGTGCTAGAGAGACTCTAGCGGGAGTGGGAAATGAGCAGTTCTTC
-	TRBV19	TRBD2	TRBJ2-3	CASSIMASGSTDTQYF	TGTGCCAGTAGTATTATGGCTAGCGGGAGCACAGATACGCAGTATTTT
-	TRBV18	-	TRBJ1-1	CASSPRHDSTEAFF	TGTGCCAGCTCACCCCGTCATGATTCCACTGAAGCTTTCTTT
many	TRBV12-3/TRBV12-4	TRBD1	TRBJ2-5	CASSLQGEKTQYF	TGTGCCAGCAGTTTACAGGGGGAAAAGACCCAGTACTTC
medium-sized	TRBV7-8	TRBD2	TRBJ2-5	CASSIGTSGRKETQYF	TGTGCCAGCAGCATCGGGACTAGCGGGAGAAAAGAGACCCAGTACTTC
-	TRBV11-1	-	TRBJ2-2	CASSLGDNTGELFF	TGTGCCAGCAGCTTAGGCGACAACACCGGGGAGCTGTTTTTT
-	TRBV5-1	-	TRBJ2-3	CASSLQGNPDTQYF	TGCGCCAGCAGCTTGCAGGGGAACCCAGATACGCAGTATTTT
many	TRBV21-1	-	TRBJ1-5	CASSRTGAGCQPQHF	TGTGCCAGCAGCAGAACAGGGGCAGGTTGTCAGCCCCAGCATTTT
few	TRBV20-1	-	TRBJ2-7	CSARRVGDYEQYF	TGCAGTGCTAGGAGGGTAGGGGACTACGAGCAGTACTTC
few	TRBV5-5	TRBD2	TRBJ2-1	CASSPDGGWSYNEQFF	TGTGCCAGCAGCCCGGACGGGGGGTGGTCCTACAATGAGCAGTTCTTC
-	TRBV20-1	TRBD2	TRBJ2-3	CSAREPSGGAPDTQYF	TGCAGTGCCCGCGAGCCTAGCGGGGGGGCCCCAGATACGCAGTATTTT
few	TRBV4-3	-	TRBJ1-2	CASSQDPVSGYTF	TGCGCCAGCAGCCAAGATCCAGTCTCTGGCTACACCTTC
-	TRBV28	-	TRBJ2-5	CASSFINERVTQYF	TGTGCCAGCAGTTTCATAAACGAGAGGGTGACCCAGTACTTC
-	TRBV28	-	TRBJ2-3	CASSLSPGLGAVTDTQYF	TGTGCCAGCAGTTTATCCCCGGGGTTGGGGGCGGTAACAGATACGCAGTATTTT
few	TRBV5-5	-	TRBJ2-7	CASSLEILATLNSYEQYF	TGTGCCAGCAGCTTGGAGATCCTTGCTACTCTCAACTCCTACGAGCAGTACTTC